These 13 T cell receptor beta chains came from one sample sequenced in a study of OX40 agonist ivuxolimab in advanced cancers. TCRdb's copy holds only in-frame clones and misses some; the assay was immunoSEQ multiplex PCR. The sample yields more than 45,000 clones, around 86% seen once. Specimen: CD4+ or CD8+ T cells sorted from blood, collected in a trial of the OX40 agonist ivuxolimab. These receptors originate from an adult with an advanced solid tumor such as melanoma, head and neck, liver or kidney cancer.

The chain carries TRBV5-4 and TRBJ2-3, with 9 bases matching TRBD2. The CDR3 loop spans 16 amino acids. V gave up 1 base and J gave up 4 bases; unmatched junction bases: 7. Germline CDR1 is SGHNT and CDR2 is YYREEE (reference sequence). CDR3 in DNA: TGTGCCAGCAGCTTGCCTGCAGCGGGGGGCTCAGATACGCAGTATTTT. The encoded protein is CASSLPAAGGSDTQYF.

The J gene is TRBJ2-5, the V gene TRBV2; 8 positions agree with TRBD2. The V gene's germline CDR1 is SNHLY and CDR2 FYNNEI. CDR3 length: 14 residues. Trimming at V came to 4 bases and at J to 4 bases, leaving 5 bases not matched to a gene. This CDR3 reads CASSVAGGGETQYF. The CDR3 bases are TGTGCCAGCAGTGTTGCGGGAGGTGGAGAGACCCAGTACTTC.

This chain links TRBV5-1 with TRBJ2-7, with unresolved D. Germline CDR1 is SGHRS and CDR2 is YFSETQ. The CDR3 is made up of 15 amino acids. Between the trimmed V and J ends, which lost 4 bases and 6 bases, there was a span of 20 bases. CDR3 residues: CASSLTGRTAPEQYF. The CDR3 region has the DNA TGCGCCAGCAGCCTCACCGGACGGACCGCTCCCGAGCAGTACTTC. Full variable domain (rest looked up from reference TRBV5-1 and TRBJ2-7): KAGVTQTPRYLIKTRGQQVTLSCSPISGHRSVSWYQQTPGQGLQFLFEYFSETQRNKGNFPGRFSGRQFSNSRSEMNVSTLELGDSALYLCASSLTGRTAPEQYFGPGTRLTVT.

The rearrangement links TRBV5-8 to TRBJ1-2; D gene uncertain. The V gene's germline CDR1 is SGHTS and CDR2 YDEGEE. The CDR3 runs 12 residues. The V gene lost 0 bases and the J gene lost 5 bases, with 5 bases spanning the gap. The CDR3 bases are TGTGCCAGCAGCTTGGCAACGTATGGCTACACCTTC. Protein product: CASSLATYGYTF.

A word on this clone: In the same sample, other DNA sequences code for this CDR3. The V and J genes are TRBV5-1 and TRBJ2-5; 7 nucleotides align to TRBD2. Germline lookup yields CDR1 SGHRS and CDR2 YFSETQ. V gave up 3 bases and J gave up 1 base; unmatched junction bases: 6. The CDR3 spans 15 residues. In nucleotides, the CDR3 is TGCGCCAGCAGCTCACTGGCGGGAGTCCAAGAGACCCAGTACTTC. Translation: CASSSLAGVQETQYF.

The chain has TRBV5-1 and TRBJ2-6; TRBD1 might be the D (6 bases). From germline, CDR1 is SGHRS and CDR2 YFSETQ. V lost 4 bases and J 4 bases, leaving 15 bases between the germline ends. The CDR3 covers 16 residues. The DNA for the CDR3 is TGCGCCAGCAGCCACAAACAGGGTTCAGGGGCCAACGTCCTGACTTTC. It specifies CASSHKQGSGANVLTF.

CDR3 protein: CASSPSRGPSEQYF. CDR3 DNA: TGTGCCAGCAGTCCTAGCCGGGGGCCCTCCGAGCAGTACTTC. The gene calls are TRBV2 and TRBJ2-7; either TRBD1 or TRBD2 may supply D (6 bases each). V was trimmed by 5 bases and J by 6 bases, leaving 17 bases between them. Germline values: CDR1 SNHLY, CDR2 FYNNEI. This CDR3 has 14 residues.

On this clone: The junction departs from germline at one end; a sequencing error may be responsible. This chain joins TRBV7-8 and TRBJ1-5, with D perhaps TRBD1 (5 bases). CDR3 length equals 15 residues. Germline CDR1 reads SGHVS; CDR2 reads FQNEAQ. CDR3 sequence reads: CASTLGWTAGQPQHF. CDR3 bases: TGTGCCAGCACCTTAGGTTGGACCGCAGGGCAGCCCCAGCATTTT.

The chain is built from TRBV27 and TRBJ2-5; a possible D gene is TRBD2 (5 bases). The CDR3 is made up of 13 amino acids. CDR1 and CDR2 (germline): MNHEY, SMNVEV (reference sequence). The V and J ends lost 6 bases and 3 bases respectively, with 11 bases between them. The CDR3, as DNA: TGTGCCAGCAGGTCGGACGGGAAAGAGACCCAGTACTTC. Translated, it gives CASRSDGKETQYF.

The genes are TRBV28 and TRBJ1-3; TRBD1 agrees at 9 bases. This CDR3 is built from 18 residues. With V trimmed by 6 bases and J by 3 bases, 15 bases remained unmatched. Germline V gene sequence: CDR1 MDHEN, CDR2 SYDVKM. Here the CDR3 reads CASSPVPPQGALGNTIYF. In nucleotides, the CDR3 is TGTGCCAGCAGCCCCGTCCCACCACAGGGGGCGCTTGGAAACACCATATATTTT.

The rearrangement links TRBV19 to TRBJ2-2, with D unclear. The length of the CDR3 is 14 residues. From germline, CDR1 is LNHDA and CDR2 SQIVND (reference sequence). The V end was cut by 5 bases, the J end by 6 bases, with 13 bases between. In DNA form, the CDR3 reads TGTGCCAGTAGTCTCGAAGGCGGTCCCGGGGAGCTGTTTTTT. The encoded protein is CASSLEGGPGELFF.

The chain recombines TRBV29-1 with TRBJ1-2, with 7 bases lining up with TRBD1. The CDR3 spans 12 residues. Looked up from germline, CDR1 is SQVTM and CDR2 is ANQGSEA. J gave up 3 bases and V 4 bases, and 2 bases lay outside the gene matches. The CDR3 nucleotides read TGCAGCGTTGGAACAGGGGACTATGGCTACACCTTC. Amino acids: CSVGTGDYGYTF.

This clone was recorded only once. The rearrangement links TRBV9 to TRBJ2-7; D might be TRBD1 or TRBD2, each matching 5 bases. The CDR3 is made up of 14 amino acids. CDR1 is SGDLS, CDR2 YYNGEE, per germline. V was clipped by 0 bases and J by 3 bases, with 10 bases between them. CDR3 DNA sequence: TGTGCCAGCAGCGTAGCTCTGGGACGCTACGAGCAGTACTTC. Its protein is CASSVALGRYEQYF.